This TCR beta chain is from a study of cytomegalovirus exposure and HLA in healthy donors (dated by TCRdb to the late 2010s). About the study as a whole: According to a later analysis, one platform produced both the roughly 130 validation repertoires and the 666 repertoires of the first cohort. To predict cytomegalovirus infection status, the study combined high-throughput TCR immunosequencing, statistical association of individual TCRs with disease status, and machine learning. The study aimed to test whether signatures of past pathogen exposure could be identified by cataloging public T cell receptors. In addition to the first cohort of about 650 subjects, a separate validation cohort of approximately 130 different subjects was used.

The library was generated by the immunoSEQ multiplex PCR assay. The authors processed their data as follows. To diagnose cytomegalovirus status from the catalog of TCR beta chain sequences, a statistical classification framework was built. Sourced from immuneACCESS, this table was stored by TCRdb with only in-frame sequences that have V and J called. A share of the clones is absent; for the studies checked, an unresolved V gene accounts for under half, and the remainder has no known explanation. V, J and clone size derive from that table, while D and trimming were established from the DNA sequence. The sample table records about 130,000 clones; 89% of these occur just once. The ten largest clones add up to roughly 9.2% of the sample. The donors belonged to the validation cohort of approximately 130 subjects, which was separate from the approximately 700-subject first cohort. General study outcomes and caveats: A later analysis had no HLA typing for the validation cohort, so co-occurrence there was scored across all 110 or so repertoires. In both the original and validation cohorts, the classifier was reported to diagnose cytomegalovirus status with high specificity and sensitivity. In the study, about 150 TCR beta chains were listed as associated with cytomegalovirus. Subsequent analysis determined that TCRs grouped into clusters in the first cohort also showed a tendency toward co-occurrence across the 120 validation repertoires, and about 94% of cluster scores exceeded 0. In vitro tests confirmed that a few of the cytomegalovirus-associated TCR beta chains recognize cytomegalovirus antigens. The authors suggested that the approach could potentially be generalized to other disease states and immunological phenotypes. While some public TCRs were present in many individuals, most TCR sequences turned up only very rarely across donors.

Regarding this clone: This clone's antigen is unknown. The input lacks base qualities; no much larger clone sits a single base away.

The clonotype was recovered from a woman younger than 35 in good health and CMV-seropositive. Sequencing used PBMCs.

The CDR3 has the sequence CASSYPGLNNEQFF. The DNA reads as follows: TGTGCCAGCAGTTACCCTGGACTTAACAATGAGCAGTTCTTC. Recombination connected TRBV6-6 to TRBJ2-1; TRBD2 is possibly the D segment (5 matching bases). The CDR3 sequence holds 14 residues, the cysteine and phenylalanine included. CDR3 DNA is the only sequence kept; it has 42 bases, read in frame from the first base. Based on the germline V gene (reference sequence), the CDR1 and CDR2 sequences are MNHNY and SVGAGI. The germline ends are 10 bases apart after V is trimmed by 2 bases and J by 5 bases.